The 15 T cell receptor beta chains presented below share a single source sample, sequenced in a study of identifying expanded T cells in peripheral blood. Profiled with immunoSEQ multiplex PCR; TCRdb holds only in-frame clones, not every one. The table lists approximately 120,000 clones, approximately 84% of them singletons. What was sequenced was blood. Source of these receptors: a person aged 18-70 years in good health.

The chain employs TRBV27 and TRBJ2-2; D unclear. This CDR3 is built from 13 residues. V was cut by 2 bases and J by 4 bases, with 5 bases left in between. Germline V gene lookup returns CDR1 MNHEY and CDR2 SMNVEV (reference sequence). The chain's CDR3 is CASSLEFTGELFF. The CDR3 DNA is TGTGCCAGCAGTTTAGAATTCACCGGGGAGCTGTTTTTT.

The V and J genes are TRBV7-9 and TRBJ1-1, with D uncertain. The germline V gene encodes CDR1 SEHNR and CDR2 FQNEAQ (reference sequence). V was pared by 0 bases and J by 6 bases, with 11 bases between. CDR3 size: 14 residues. The CDR3 sequence is CASSLAFGVAEAFF. Here the CDR3 DNA reads TGTGCCAGCAGCTTAGCTTTTGGGGTCGCTGAAGCTTTCTTT.

The V call is TRBV11-3, the J call TRBJ1-2; TRBD1 agrees at 10 bases. The CDR3 runs to 15 residues. After removal of 5 bases from V and 4 bases from J, the junction contained 7 bases not matched to a gene. The germline V gene encodes CDR1 SGHNT and CDR2 YENEEA. Here the CDR3 reads CASSPRQGAGYGYTF. The CDR3 nucleotides read TGTGCCAGCAGCCCCAGACAGGGGGCGGGCTATGGCTACACCTTC.

CDR3 sequence (DNA): TGTGCCAGCACCCATCCCGAGGGGACCCAGTACTTC. Its translation: CASTHPEGTQYF. The gene calls are TRBV11-2 and TRBJ2-5; D is possibly TRBD2 (5 bases). The CDR3 has 12 amino acids. Trimming left V 7 bases short and J 7 bases short, with 13 bases between. Looked up from germline, CDR1 is SGHAT and CDR2 is FQNNGV.

This clone occurred once. The chain joins TRBV29-1 to TRBJ1-1; maybe TRBD1 (6 bases). The germline CDR1 and CDR2 sequences are SQVTM and ANQGSEA. This CDR3 contains 13 residues. V lost 7 bases and J 5 bases, leaving 17 bases between the germline ends. The CDR3 bases are TGCAGCGGCCAGGGGTTTCGTAGGACTGAAGCTTTCTTT. Protein sequence: CSGQGFRRTEAFF.

The chain joins TRBV11-3 to TRBJ1-2, with TRBD1 matching 11 bases. CDR3 length: 18 residues. With V trimmed by 3 bases and J by 4 bases, 13 bases remained unmatched. CDR1 SGHNT and CDR2 YENEEA come from the germline V gene. CDR3 residues: CASSFPGQGALPGYGYTF. The CDR3 nucleotides are TGTGCCAGCAGCTTCCCCGGACAGGGGGCCCTGCCTGGCTATGGCTACACCTTC. Full variable domain (rest looked up from reference TRBV11-3 and TRBJ1-2): EAGVVQSPRYKIIEKKQPVAFWCNPISGHNTLYWYLQNLGQGPELLIRYENEEAVDDSQLPKDRFSAERLKGVDSTLKIQPAELGDSAVYLCASSFPGQGALPGYGYTFGSGTRLTVV.

The rearrangement uses TRBV19 and TRBJ1-2; no definite D call. Germline loops: CDR1 LNHDA, CDR2 SQIVND (reference sequence). The CDR3 is 13 residues long. V gave up 0 bases and J gave up 8 bases, with 10 bases separating them. The CDR3 sequence: CASSIEGLGGYTF. The DNA for the CDR3 is TGTGCCAGTAGTATAGAAGGCTTGGGAGGCTACACCTTC.

This chain uses TRBV10-3 with TRBJ2-2, with D unclear. Germline V gives CDR1 ENHRY, CDR2 SYGVKD. This CDR3 has 16 amino acids. Trimming stripped 5 bases from V and 3 bases from J, with 16 bases between. Written as DNA, the CDR3 is TGTGCCATCAGTAGCCCCACCCGTATTGACACCGGGGAGCTGTTTTTT. It encodes CAISSPTRIDTGELFF.

This clone was observed a handful of times. The chain uses TRBV18 and TRBJ1-1; TRBD1 might be the D (5 bases). CDR3 size: 13 residues. Germline lookup yields CDR1 KGHSH and CDR2 LQKENI. V was pared by 1 base and J by 6 bases, with 9 bases between. Here the CDR3 DNA reads TGTGCCAGCTCACCACGGGAAGGGGCTGAAGCTTTCTTT. Protein sequence: CASSPREGAEAFF.

This chain uses TRBV7-9 with TRBJ1-2; TRBD1 is a possible D gene (6 bases). CDR1 is SEHNR and CDR2 is FQNEAQ in the germline V gene (reference sequence). The CDR3 is 15 amino acids. V was pared by 5 bases and J by 1 base, with 14 bases between. CDR3 nucleotide sequence: TGTGCCAGCAGCCCCCCGGGACAAAGTAACTATGGCTACACCTTC. Translated: CASSPPGQSNYGYTF.

The J gene is TRBJ2-1, the V gene TRBV5-1; perhaps TRBD2 as D (6 bases). The CDR3 runs to 15 residues. CDR1 and CDR2 (germline): SGHRS, YFSETQ. V was pared by 4 bases and J by 5 bases, with 16 bases between. The CDR3 sequence: CASSVGPTSHNEQFF. The CDR3 DNA reads as TGCGCCAGCAGCGTCGGGCCCACTAGCCACAATGAGCAGTTCTTC. Together with reference TRBV5-1 and TRBJ2-1, the CDR3 gives the full variable domain: KAGVTQTPRYLIKTRGQQVTLSCSPISGHRSVSWYQQTPGQGLQFLFEYFSETQRNKGNFPGRFSGRQFSNSRSEMNVSTLELGDSALYLCASSVGPTSHNEQFFGPGTRLTVL.

This chain uses TRBV27 with TRBJ1-1; the D gene is possibly TRBD1 (5 bases). CDR1 and CDR2 from the germline V gene are MNHEY and SMNVEV (reference sequence). Trimming left V 6 bases short and J 10 bases short, with 21 bases between. This CDR3 spans 14 amino acids. CDR3 protein: CASSLRQTTRRAFF. CDR3 nucleotides: TGTGCCAGCAGCCTTCGACAGACCACAAGAAGAGCTTTCTTT.

V usage is TRBV27 and J usage is TRBJ1-6; D is perhaps TRBD1 (5 bases). The CDR3 contains 17 residues. V was trimmed by 6 bases and J by 8 bases, leaving 23 bases between them. CDR1 is MNHEY and CDR2 is SMNVEV in the germline V gene (reference sequence). CDR3 bases: TGTGCCAGCAGACCCCGCCCGGCGGGGACCGTTTATTCACCCCTCCACTTT. Translation gives CASRPRPAGTVYSPLHF.

The chain uses TRBV29-1 and TRBJ1-2, with D possibly matching TRBD1 (6 bases). The CDR3 is 13 amino acids. V gave up 4 bases and J gave up 4 bases, with 13 bases separating them. Germline assignment: CDR1 SQVTM and CDR2 ANQGSEA. CDR3 region: CSVGGGEFYGYTF. DNA of the CDR3: TGCAGCGTTGGAGGGGGGGAATTCTATGGCTACACCTTC.

The count of this clone is one. V gene TRBV19 combines with J gene TRBJ1-1; D uncertain. The CDR3 consists of 13 residues. The germline gives CDR1 LNHDA, CDR2 SQIVND (reference sequence). V was shortened by 5 bases and J by 5 bases, with 12 bases between the two germline ends. The CDR3 DNA follows: TGTGCCAGTAGTTTGCCACCGATGACTGAAGCTTTCTTT. Translated: CASSLPPMTEAFF.